The next 21 T cell receptor beta chains were all read from a single sample in a study of T-cell memory formation after mild COVID-19. TCRdb processed the 5' RACE reads anew with MiXCR; each CDR3 protein has one entry. Of 530,000 or so distinct CDR3 sequences detected, approximately 15% appear once; the ten largest clones hold roughly 8.2%. The sequenced sample consisted of PBMCs or a T cell subset sorted from them (not recorded which). These receptors all stem from an adult woman who had mild COVID-19 (a few samples of this study predate the infection). Cell type and time point are not known.

The table lists this clonotype with a few counts. V usage is TRBV3-1 and J usage is TRBJ2-5, with 11 bases identical to TRBD2. This CDR3 contains 15 residues. Looked up from germline, CDR1 is LGHDT and CDR2 is YNNKEL (reference sequence). The junction had 3 bases not matched to a gene; V was cut back by 2 bases and J by 4 bases. CDR3 nucleotides: TGTGCCAGCAGCCAACGACTAGCGGGGCGAGAGACCCAGTACTTC. Protein product: CASSQRLAGRETQYF.

The chain has TRBV11-2 and TRBJ2-7; D remains unclear. Germline CDR1 and CDR2: SGHAT and FQNNGV. Trimming removed 0 bases at V and 9 bases at J, with 9 bases between. The CDR3 covers 12 residues. The CDR3 loop reads CASSLEARVQYF. The CDR3 nucleotides are TGTGCCAGCAGCTTAGAGGCTCGGGTGCAGTACTTC.

The table lists this clonotype with many counts. The gene calls are TRBV4-3 and TRBJ2-1; no clear D. The germline CDR1 and CDR2 sequences are LGHNA and YSLEER. The CDR3 has 15 residues. Trimming took 4 bases from V and 4 from J, leaving 14 bases between them. The CDR3 protein is CASSRDSPLYNEQFF. The CDR3 DNA is TGCGCCAGCAGCCGCGACTCCCCTCTGTACAATGAGCAGTTCTTC.

The J gene is TRBJ1-3, the V gene TRBV29-1; 8 positions agree with TRBD1. The length of the CDR3 is 14 residues. From germline, CDR1 is SQVTM and CDR2 ANQGSEA. The ends lost 3 bases at V and 4 bases at J; junction bases unmatched: 5. In DNA, the CDR3 is TGCAGCGTTGATCCAGGGGGCGTCGGAAACACCATATATTTT. Residues: CSVDPGGVGNTIYF.

This sequence joins TRBV7-6 and TRBJ2-7, with D perhaps matching TRBD1 (6 bases). Germline assignment: CDR1 SGHVS and CDR2 FNYEAQ. The V end was cut by 5 bases, the J end by 2 bases, with 19 bases between. There are 16 residues in the CDR3. The CDR3 DNA is TGTGCCAGCAGCCTCAGACCCGGGCAGGGGACCTACGAGCAGTACTTC. It yields the protein CASSLRPGQGTYEQYF.

V usage is TRBV27 and J usage is TRBJ2-7, with 7 bases matching TRBD2. CDR3 length equals 15 residues. The V segment lost 7 bases and the J segment 2 bases; nucleotides outside the gene matches: 11. From germline, CDR1 is MNHEY and CDR2 SMNVEV (reference sequence). DNA of the CDR3: TGTGCCAGCACCCCCAGGCAGGGAGGGACCTACGAGCAGTACTTC. This gives the protein CASTPRQGGTYEQYF.

This rearrangement joins TRBV2 to TRBJ1-2; possible D gene TRBD1, 5 bases. V gave up 6 bases and J gave up 5 bases, with 22 bases separating them. Germline V CDR1 and CDR2: SNHLY, FYNNEI. This CDR3 has 16 residues. The CDR3 nucleotides read TGTGCCAGCAGACCCCGCTTATGGGGCGCTCGTTATGGCTACACCTTC. This encodes CASRPRLWGARYGYTF.

The J gene is TRBJ1-2, the V gene TRBV6-6; 8 positions match TRBD1. Looked up from germline, CDR1 is MNHNY and CDR2 is SVGAGI (reference sequence). J lost 3 bases, V lost 5 bases, and 8 bases had no gene match. The CDR3 is 15 amino acids. CDR3 region: CASSNPGGADYGYTF. For the CDR3, the DNA is TGTGCCAGCAGTAATCCAGGGGGCGCGGACTATGGCTACACCTTC.

This clonotype was recorded only once. This rearrangement joins TRBV2 to TRBJ2-2; 7 bases match TRBD2. The CDR3 runs 14 residues. From germline, CDR1 is SNHLY and CDR2 FYNNEI. V lost 7 bases and J lost 2; bases outside the gene matches: 4. In DNA form, the CDR3 reads TGTGCCAGCATCACGGGGGGTAACACCGGGGAGCTGTTTTTT. Translated: CASITGGNTGELFF.

The chain uses TRBV6-1 and TRBJ2-3, with D perhaps TRBD2 (5 bases). This CDR3 is 12 amino acids long. Germline assignment: CDR1 MNHNS and CDR2 SASEGT. V lost 3 bases and J 11 bases, leaving 12 bases between the germline ends. The CDR3 loop is CASSDGWGEQYF. The CDR3 DNA sequence: TGTGCCAGCAGTGACGGCTGGGGAGAGCAGTATTTT.

This clonotype was counted a few times. The chain recombines TRBV7-2 with TRBJ2-5; 16 bases agree with TRBD2. The CDR3 is made up of 16 amino acids. Germline trimming cut 6 bases from V and 5 bases from J; bases unmatched to any gene: 6. Germline CDR1 is SGHTA and CDR2 is FQGNSA. The CDR3 here is CASRLGLAGGQETQYF. CDR3 sequence (DNA): TGTGCCAGCAGGTTGGGACTAGCGGGAGGGCAGGAGACCCAGTACTTC.

This clonotype occurred a few times. The chain employs TRBV15 and TRBJ1-2; D possibly corresponds to TRBD1 (5 bases). The CDR3 extends over 15 amino acids. V lost 0 bases and J 4 bases, leaving 12 bases between the germline ends. Germline CDR1 LNHNV, CDR2 YYDKDF (reference sequence). CDR3 sequence: CATSRERRGSYGYTF. In DNA, the CDR3 is TGTGCCACCAGCAGAGAGCGCCGGGGCTCCTATGGCTACACCTTC.

CDR3 coding DNA: TGTGCCAGCAGTTCCGACAGGAGCACTGAAGCTTTCTTT. Amino acid sequence: CASSSDRSTEAFF. This sequence joins TRBV27 and TRBJ1-1; D perhaps matches TRBD1 (6 bases). The germline CDR1 and CDR2 sequences are MNHEY and SMNVEV (reference sequence). V gave up 4 bases and J gave up 4 bases, with 10 bases separating them. This CDR3 contains 13 residues.

The rearrangement uses TRBV20-1 and TRBJ1-6; no clear D gene. In germline, CDR1 is DFQATT, CDR2 SNEGSKA (reference sequence). The V end was cut by 2 bases, the J end by 6 bases, with 8 bases between. CDR3 size: 13 residues. CDR3 bases: TGCAGTGCTAGAAGGGAGGCTAATTCACCCCTCCACTTT. Its translation is CSARREANSPLHF.

This clonotype was picked up many times. The CDR3 region is CASKRVAGGDTQYF. The CDR3 DNA is TGCGCCAGCAAACGGGTAGCGGGTGGGGATACGCAGTATTTT. The gene calls are TRBV4-3 and TRBJ2-3, with TRBD2 matching over 7 bases. V lost 7 bases to trimming and J lost 6 bases; unmatched junction nucleotides: 10. CDR1 and CDR2 (germline): LGHNA, YSLEER. This CDR3 comprises 14 residues.

The rearrangement joins TRBV7-3 to TRBJ2-1; D is perhaps TRBD1 or TRBD2 (6 bases each). V lost 5 bases and J 2 bases, leaving 13 bases between the germline ends. The CDR3 covers 15 residues. The germline gives CDR1 SGHTA, CDR2 FQGTGA. CDR3 amino acids: CASSMTRGAYNEQFF. The DNA of the CDR3 is TGTGCCAGCAGCATGACTAGGGGGGCCTACAATGAGCAGTTCTTC.

In its sample, this clonotype was seen many times. The gene calls are TRBV5-1 and TRBJ2-7; D is perhaps TRBD1 or TRBD2 (6 bases each). The V gene lost 0 bases and the J gene lost 1 base, with 11 bases spanning the gap. Germline V gives CDR1 SGHRS, CDR2 YFSETQ. The CDR3 runs to 15 residues. CDR3 coding DNA: TGCGCCAGCAGCTTGGGGGGGGCCCTTTCCTACGAGCAGTACTTC. It yields the protein CASSLGGALSYEQYF.

The chain has TRBV24-1 and TRBJ1-1, with D hard to call. The length of the CDR3 is 12 residues. V was shortened by 3 bases and J by 11 bases, with 12 bases between the two germline ends. The germline V gene encodes CDR1 KGHDR and CDR2 SFDVKD. As DNA, the CDR3 is TGTGCCACCAGTGATCCCTTTGCTCGGGCTTTCTTT. It translates to CATSDPFARAFF.

The chain carries TRBV27 and TRBJ1-1; D unclear. V lost 2 bases to trimming and J lost 2 bases, with 9 bases between them. Germline values: CDR1 MNHEY, CDR2 SMNVEV (reference sequence). The CDR3 runs 14 residues. The CDR3 bases are TGTGCCAGCAGTTTAAGGGCGACAAACACTGAAGCTTTCTTT. Translating gives CASSLRATNTEAFF.

This chain connects TRBV29-1 to TRBJ1-2; D is uncertain. Trimming removed 4 bases from V and 0 bases from J, with 9 bases in between. Germline CDR1 reads SQVTM; CDR2 reads ANQGSEA. The CDR3 runs 13 residues. CDR3 bases: TGCAGCGTTGCCACGGGGACTAACTATGGCTACACCTTC. The encoded protein is CSVATGTNYGYTF.

The chain joins TRBV5-1 to TRBJ2-2; 8 positions agree with TRBD2. The J segment lost 6 bases and the V segment lost 7 bases, leaving 14 bases of the junction unmatched. The CDR3 loop spans 16 amino acids. Germline assignment: CDR1 SGHRS and CDR2 YFSETQ. The CDR3 DNA reads as TGCGCCAGCTGCTCCCCCCCGGGGGGGCCAGCCGGGGAGCTGTTTTTT. Translation gives CASCSPPGGPAGELFF.